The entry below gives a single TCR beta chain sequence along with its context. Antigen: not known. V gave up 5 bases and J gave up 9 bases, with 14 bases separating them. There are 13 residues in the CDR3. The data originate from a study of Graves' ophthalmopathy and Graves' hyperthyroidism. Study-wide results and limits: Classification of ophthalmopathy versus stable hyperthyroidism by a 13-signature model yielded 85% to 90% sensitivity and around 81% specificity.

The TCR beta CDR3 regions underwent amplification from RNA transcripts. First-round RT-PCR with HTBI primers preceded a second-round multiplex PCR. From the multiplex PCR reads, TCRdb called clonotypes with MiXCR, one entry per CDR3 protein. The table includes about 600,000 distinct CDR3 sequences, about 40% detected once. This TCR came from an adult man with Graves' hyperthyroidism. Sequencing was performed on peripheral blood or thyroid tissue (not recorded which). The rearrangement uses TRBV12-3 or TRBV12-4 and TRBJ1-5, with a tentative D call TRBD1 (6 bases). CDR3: CASSPQGVGPQHF. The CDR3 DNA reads TGTGCCAGCAGTCCACAGGGAGTTGGGCCCCAGCATTTT.